What follows are 13 T cell receptor beta chains derived from one specimen sequenced in a study of cytomegalovirus exposure and HLA in healthy donors. Primers: 60 Vbeta forward and 13 Jbeta reverse. Clones were sequenced by immunoSEQ multiplex PCR, and TCRdb holds only the in-frame ones, with some missing. The sample consists of around 160,000 clones, roughly 77% of them appearing once. What was sequenced was PBMCs. The receptors stem from a young man in good health and CMV-seropositive.

This clone was recorded once. The V call is TRBV6-6, the J call TRBJ2-7; a weak D match, TRBD1 (6 bases). The CDR3 spans 15 residues. Germline CDR1 is MNHNY and CDR2 is SVGAGI (reference sequence). Deletions cut 5 bases from V and 3 bases from J, with 17 bases between. CDR3 DNA: TGTGCCAGCAGTCCACAGGGAACTTTAGGCTACGAGCAGTACGTC. It specifies CASSPQGTLGYEQYV.

The rearrangement uses TRBV10-3 and TRBJ1-1; D is unclear. Germline V gene sequence: CDR1 ENHRY, CDR2 SYGVKD. V was cut by 7 bases and J by 1 base, with 7 bases left in between. The CDR3 extends over 12 amino acids. The CDR3 is CAIMDWNTEAFF. The CDR3 coding sequence is TGTGCCATCATGGACTGGAACACTGAAGCTTTCTTT.

The chain joins TRBV28 to TRBJ1-1, with D perhaps TRBD1 (6 bases). V dropped 8 bases and J dropped 1 base, with 14 bases sitting between them. Germline V gene sequence: CDR1 MDHEN, CDR2 SYDVKM. The CDR3 contains 14 residues. CDR3 region: CASSEGGRNTEAFF. The CDR3, as DNA: TGTGCCAGCTCAGAGGGGGGGAGGAACACTGAAGCTTTCTTT.

The CDR3 loop reads CASSLEKPHTEAFF. CDR3 DNA sequence: TGCGCCAGCAGCCTTGAGAAGCCTCACACTGAAGCTTTCTTT. The chain uses TRBV5-1 and TRBJ1-1; D unresolved. The CDR3 has 14 residues. In germline, CDR1 is SGHRS, CDR2 YFSETQ. Trimming pared 4 bases from V and 3 bases from J, leaving 13 bases between.

This chain links TRBV6-5 with TRBJ1-5; the match to TRBD1 covers 7 bases. J was trimmed by 6 bases and V by 6 bases; bases with no gene match: 8. This CDR3 contains 14 residues. From germline, CDR1 is MNHEY and CDR2 SVGAGI. The CDR3 sequence: CASSRDRVGQPQHF. The CDR3 DNA reads as TGTGCCAGCAGCCGCGACAGGGTCGGTCAGCCCCAGCATTTT.

The chain employs TRBV4-2 and TRBJ2-5, with TRBD2 matching over 14 bases. The germline V gene has CDR1 LGHNA and CDR2 YNFKEQ. The CDR3 extends over 16 amino acids. The trim removed 2 bases at V and 4 bases at J, leaving 3 bases unmatched. CDR3 in amino acids: CASSQSTSGGVETQYF. The CDR3 DNA follows: TGTGCCAGCAGCCAATCGACTAGCGGGGGGGTAGAGACCCAGTACTTC.

The chain combines TRBV5-6 with TRBJ1-1; the match to TRBD1 covers 9 bases. In germline, CDR1 is SGHDT, CDR2 YYEEEE. The trim removed 0 bases at V and 0 bases at J, leaving 3 bases unmatched. CDR3 size: 16 residues. This CDR3 is CASSLGGTGLNTEAFF. Here the CDR3 DNA reads TGTGCCAGCAGCTTGGGAGGGACAGGGTTGAACACTGAAGCTTTCTTT.

The genes are TRBV5-4 and TRBJ2-3; unclear D gene. V was clipped by 2 bases and J by 0 bases, with 10 bases between them. The CDR3 has 15 residues. Germline values: CDR1 SGHNT, CDR2 YYREEE (reference sequence). The CDR3 here is CASSLAPSSTDTQYF. CDR3 sequence (DNA): TGTGCCAGCAGCTTAGCACCCTCTAGCACAGATACGCAGTATTTT.

This clone was detected only a few times. The chain joins TRBV27 to TRBJ1-2, with no clear D. CDR1 is MNHEY and CDR2 is SMNVEV in the germline V gene (reference sequence). This CDR3 has 13 residues. With 2 bases removed from V and 5 bases from J, the gap between germline ends came to 9 bases. The CDR3 bases are TGTGCCAGCAGTTTAGGAGCCGGATATGGCTACACCTTC. Translation gives CASSLGAGYGYTF.

The CDR3 here is CASSYRGPNSPLHF. The CDR3 bases are TGTGCCAGCAGTTATAGGGGTCCCAATTCACCCCTCCACTTT. This sequence joins TRBV6-6 and TRBJ1-6, with D possibly matching TRBD1 (5 bases). Germline V lookup: CDR1 MNHNY, CDR2 SVGAGI (reference sequence). Trimming left V 3 bases short and J 7 bases short, with 10 bases between. The CDR3 consists of 14 residues.

This sequence joins TRBV6-1 and TRBJ2-5; D unclear. The V and J ends lost 7 bases and 4 bases respectively, with 16 bases between them. Germline values: CDR1 MNHNS, CDR2 SASEGT. The length of the CDR3 is 14 residues. The CDR3 reads CASKVTHSGETQYF. The CDR3 nucleotides are TGTGCCAGCAAGGTGACCCACAGTGGAGAGACCCAGTACTTC.

The gene calls are TRBV14 and TRBJ2-3; 8 bases map to TRBD2. This CDR3 comprises 16 residues. Per the germline V gene, CDR1 is SGHDN and CDR2 is FVKESK. V gave up 2 bases and J gave up 1 base; unmatched junction bases: 5. CDR3 protein: CASSQLAGGRTDTQYF. Written as DNA, the CDR3 is TGTGCCAGCAGCCAACTGGCGGGGGGCCGCACAGATACGCAGTATTTT.

J is TRBJ2-1 and V is TRBV9; 7 positions agree with TRBD2. Germline lookup yields CDR1 SGDLS and CDR2 YYNGEE. Trimming took 3 bases from V and 4 from J; bases not matched to a gene: 10. The CDR3 spans 16 residues. The CDR3 DNA reads TGTGCCAGCAGCGCCGTAGCGGGCCGATCATACAATGAGCAGTTCTTC. The encoded protein is CASSAVAGRSYNEQFF.